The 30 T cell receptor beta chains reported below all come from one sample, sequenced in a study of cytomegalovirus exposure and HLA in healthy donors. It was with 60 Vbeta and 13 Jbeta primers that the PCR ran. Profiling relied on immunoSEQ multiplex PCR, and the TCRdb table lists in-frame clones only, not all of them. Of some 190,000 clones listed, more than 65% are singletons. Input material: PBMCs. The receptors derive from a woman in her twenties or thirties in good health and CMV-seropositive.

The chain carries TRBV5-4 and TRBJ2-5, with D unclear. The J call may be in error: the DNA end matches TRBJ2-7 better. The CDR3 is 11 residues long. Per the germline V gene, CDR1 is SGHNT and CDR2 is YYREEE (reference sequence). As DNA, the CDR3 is TGTGCCAGCAGCGATTCCTACGAGCAGTACTTC. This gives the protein CASSDSYEQYF.

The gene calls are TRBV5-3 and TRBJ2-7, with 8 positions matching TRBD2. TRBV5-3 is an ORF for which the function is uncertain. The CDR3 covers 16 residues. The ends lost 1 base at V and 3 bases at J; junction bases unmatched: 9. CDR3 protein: CARSLIPGGDGYEQYF. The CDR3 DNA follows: TGTGCCAGAAGCTTGATCCCGGGAGGGGACGGCTACGAGCAGTACTTC.

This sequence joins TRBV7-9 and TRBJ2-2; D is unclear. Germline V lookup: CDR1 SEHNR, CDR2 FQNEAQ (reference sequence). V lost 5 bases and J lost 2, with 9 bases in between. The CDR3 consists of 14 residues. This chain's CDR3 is CASSPLANTGELFF. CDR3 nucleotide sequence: TGTGCCAGCAGCCCCTTGGCCAACACCGGGGAGCTGTTTTTT.

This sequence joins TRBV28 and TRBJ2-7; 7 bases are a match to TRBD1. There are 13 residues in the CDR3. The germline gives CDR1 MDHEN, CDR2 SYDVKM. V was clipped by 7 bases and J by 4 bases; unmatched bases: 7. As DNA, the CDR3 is TGTGCCAGCACCCCAAACAGGGGATACGAGCAGTACTTC. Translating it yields CASTPNRGYEQYF.

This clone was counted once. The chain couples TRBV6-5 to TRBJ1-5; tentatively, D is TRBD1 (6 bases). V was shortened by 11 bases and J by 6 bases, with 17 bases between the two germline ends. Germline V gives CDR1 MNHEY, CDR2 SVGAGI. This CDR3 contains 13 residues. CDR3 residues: CAWGGSKSQPQHF. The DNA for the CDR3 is TGTGCCTGGGGGGGCTCGAAATCTCAGCCCCAGCATTTT.

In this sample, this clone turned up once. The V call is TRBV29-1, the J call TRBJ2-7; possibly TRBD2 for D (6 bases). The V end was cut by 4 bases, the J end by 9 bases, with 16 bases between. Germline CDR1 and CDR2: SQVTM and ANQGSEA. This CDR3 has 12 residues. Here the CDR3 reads CSVAPDRERQYF. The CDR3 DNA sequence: TGCAGCGTTGCCCCGGATCGGGAGCGGCAGTACTTC.

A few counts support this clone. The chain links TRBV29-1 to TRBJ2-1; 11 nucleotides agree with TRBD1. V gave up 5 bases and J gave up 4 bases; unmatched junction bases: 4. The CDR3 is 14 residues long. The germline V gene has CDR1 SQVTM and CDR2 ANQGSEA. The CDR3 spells CSVLGQGAYNEQFF. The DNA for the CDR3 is TGCAGCGTTTTAGGACAGGGGGCGTACAATGAGCAGTTCTTC.

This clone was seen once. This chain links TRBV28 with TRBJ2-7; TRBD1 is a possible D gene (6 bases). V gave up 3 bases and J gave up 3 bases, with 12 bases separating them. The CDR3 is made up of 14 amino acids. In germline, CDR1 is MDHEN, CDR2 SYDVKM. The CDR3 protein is CASSLKQGNYEQYF. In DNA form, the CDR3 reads TGTGCCAGCAGTTTGAAACAGGGTAACTACGAGCAGTACTTC.

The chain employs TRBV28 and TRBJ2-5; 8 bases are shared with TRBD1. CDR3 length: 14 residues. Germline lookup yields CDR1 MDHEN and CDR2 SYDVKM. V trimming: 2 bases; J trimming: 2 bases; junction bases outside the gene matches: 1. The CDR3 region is CASSLRTGQETQYF. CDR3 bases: TGTGCCAGCAGTTTAAGGACAGGGCAAGAGACCCAGTACTTC.

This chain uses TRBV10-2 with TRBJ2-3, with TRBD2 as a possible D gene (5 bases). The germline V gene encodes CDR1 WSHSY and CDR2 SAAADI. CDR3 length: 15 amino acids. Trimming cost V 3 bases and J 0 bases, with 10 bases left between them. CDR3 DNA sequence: TGCGCCAGCAGTGACCTAGCCGCTAGCACAGATACGCAGTATTTT. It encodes CASSDLAASTDTQYF.

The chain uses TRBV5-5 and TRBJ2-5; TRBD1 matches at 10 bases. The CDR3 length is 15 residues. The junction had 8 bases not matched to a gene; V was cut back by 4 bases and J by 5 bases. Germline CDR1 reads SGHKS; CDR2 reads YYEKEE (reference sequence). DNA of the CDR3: TGTGCCAGCAGCACATTTGACAGGGGGCGTGAGACCCAGTACTTC. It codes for CASSTFDRGRETQYF.

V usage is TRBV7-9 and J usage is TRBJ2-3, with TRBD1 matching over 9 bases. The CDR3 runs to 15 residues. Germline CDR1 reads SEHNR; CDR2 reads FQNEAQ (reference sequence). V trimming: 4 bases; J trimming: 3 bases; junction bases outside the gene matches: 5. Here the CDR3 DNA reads TGTGCCAGCAGCTCCCGACAGGGGGAGACAGATACGCAGTATTTT. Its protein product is CASSSRQGETDTQYF.

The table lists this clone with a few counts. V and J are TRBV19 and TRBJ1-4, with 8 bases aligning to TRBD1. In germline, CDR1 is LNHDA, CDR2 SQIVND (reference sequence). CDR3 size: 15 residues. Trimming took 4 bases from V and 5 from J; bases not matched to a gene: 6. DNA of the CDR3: TGTGCCAGTAGTAGTATGGCAGGGGGCAATGAAAAACTGTTTTTT. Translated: CASSSMAGGNEKLFF.

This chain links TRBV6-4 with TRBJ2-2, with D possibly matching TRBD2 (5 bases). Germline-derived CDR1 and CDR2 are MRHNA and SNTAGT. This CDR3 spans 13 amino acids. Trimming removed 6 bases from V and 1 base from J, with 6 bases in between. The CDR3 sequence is CASRRGNTGELFF. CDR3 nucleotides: TGTGCCAGCAGACGGGGGAACACCGGGGAGCTGTTTTTT.

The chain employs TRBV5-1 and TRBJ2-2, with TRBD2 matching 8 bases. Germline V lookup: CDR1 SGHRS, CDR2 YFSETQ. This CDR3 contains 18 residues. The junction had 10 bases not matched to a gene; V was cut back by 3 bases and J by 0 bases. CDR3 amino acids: CASSSPPEAGANTGELFF. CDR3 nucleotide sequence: TGCGCCAGCAGCTCCCCCCCCGAAGCGGGAGCGAACACCGGGGAGCTGTTTTTT.

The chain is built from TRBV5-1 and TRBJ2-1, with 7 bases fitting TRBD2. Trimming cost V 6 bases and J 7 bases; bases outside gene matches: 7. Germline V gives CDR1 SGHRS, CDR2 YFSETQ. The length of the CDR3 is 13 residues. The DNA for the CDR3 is TGCGCCAGCAATCCGGGAGGCGGGAATGAGCAGTTCTTC. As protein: CASNPGGGNEQFF.

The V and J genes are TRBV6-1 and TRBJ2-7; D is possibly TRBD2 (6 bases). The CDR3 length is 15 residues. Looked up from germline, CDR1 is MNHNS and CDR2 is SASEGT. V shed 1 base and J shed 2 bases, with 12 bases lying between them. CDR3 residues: CASSEESSVTYEQYF. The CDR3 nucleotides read TGTGCCAGCAGTGAAGAGTCTAGCGTTACCTACGAGCAGTACTTC.

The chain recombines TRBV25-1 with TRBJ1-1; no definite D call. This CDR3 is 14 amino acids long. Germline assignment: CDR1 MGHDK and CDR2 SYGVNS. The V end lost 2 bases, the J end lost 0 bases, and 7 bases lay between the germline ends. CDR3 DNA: TGTGCCAGCAGTGAAGGGCTAATGAACACTGAAGCTTTCTTT. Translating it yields CASSEGLMNTEAFF.

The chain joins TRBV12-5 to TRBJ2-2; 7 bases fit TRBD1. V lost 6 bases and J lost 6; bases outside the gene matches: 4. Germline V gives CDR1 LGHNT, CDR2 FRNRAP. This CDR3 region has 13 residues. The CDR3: CASGTTGAGELFF. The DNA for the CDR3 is TGTGCTAGTGGAACTACAGGGGCCGGGGAGCTGTTTTTT. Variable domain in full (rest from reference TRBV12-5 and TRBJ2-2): DARVTQTPRHKVTEMGQEVTMRCQPILGHNTVFWYRQTMMQGLELLAYFRNRAPLDDSGMPKDRFSAEMPDATLATLKIQPSEPRDSAVYFCASGTTGAGELFFGEGSRLTVL.

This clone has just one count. CDR3 amino acids: CASSPRDSELGANTGELFF. The CDR3 coding sequence is TGTGCCAGCAGCCCCCGGGACTCCGAACTAGGAGCGAACACCGGGGAGCTGTTTTTT. This chain links TRBV7-9 with TRBJ2-2, with TRBD2 as a possible D gene (6 bases). CDR3 size: 19 residues. Germline V gene lookup returns CDR1 SEHNR and CDR2 FQNEAQ (reference sequence). The germline V and J ends were trimmed by 5 bases and 0 bases, with 22 bases remaining between them.

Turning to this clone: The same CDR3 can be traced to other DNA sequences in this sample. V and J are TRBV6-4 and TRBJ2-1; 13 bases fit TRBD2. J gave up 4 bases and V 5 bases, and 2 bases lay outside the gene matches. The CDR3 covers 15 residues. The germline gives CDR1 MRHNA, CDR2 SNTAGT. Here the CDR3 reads CASSTLAGGYNEQFF. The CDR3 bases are TGTGCCAGCAGTACACTAGCGGGAGGGTACAATGAGCAGTTCTTC.

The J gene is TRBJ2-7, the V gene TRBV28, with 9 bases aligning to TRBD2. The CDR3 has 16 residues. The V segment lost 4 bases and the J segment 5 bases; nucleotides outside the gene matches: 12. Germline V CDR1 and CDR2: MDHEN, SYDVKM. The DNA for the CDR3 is TGTGCCAGCAGTTCCCCTCGGGGCGGGAGGGCTAACGAGCAGTACTTC. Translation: CASSSPRGGRANEQYF.

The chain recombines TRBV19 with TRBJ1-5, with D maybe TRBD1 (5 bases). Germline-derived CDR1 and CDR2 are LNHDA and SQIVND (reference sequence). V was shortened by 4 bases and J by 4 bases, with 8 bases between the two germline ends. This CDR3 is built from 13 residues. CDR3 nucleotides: TGTGCCAGTAGTAAGCAGGGAAATCAGCCCCAGCATTTT. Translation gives CASSKQGNQPQHF. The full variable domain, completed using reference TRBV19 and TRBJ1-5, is DGGITQSPKYLFRKEGQNVTLSCEQNLNHDAMYWYRQDPGQGLRLIYYSQIVNDFQKGDIAEGYSVSREKKESFPLTVTSAQKNPTAFYLCASSKQGNQPQHFGDGTRLSIL.

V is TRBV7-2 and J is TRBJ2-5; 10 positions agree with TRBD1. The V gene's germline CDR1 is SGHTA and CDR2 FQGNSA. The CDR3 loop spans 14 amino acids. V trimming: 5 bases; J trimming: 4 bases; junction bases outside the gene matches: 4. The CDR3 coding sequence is TGTGCCAGCAGCGGGGACAGGGGTGCAGAGACCCAGTACTTC. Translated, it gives CASSGDRGAETQYF.

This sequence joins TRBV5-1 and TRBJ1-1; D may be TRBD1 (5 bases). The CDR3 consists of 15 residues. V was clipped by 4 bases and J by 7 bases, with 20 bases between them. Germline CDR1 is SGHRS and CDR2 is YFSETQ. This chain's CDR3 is CASSRGSGESREAFF. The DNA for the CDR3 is TGCGCCAGCAGCCGGGGGTCGGGGGAATCACGTGAAGCTTTCTTT.

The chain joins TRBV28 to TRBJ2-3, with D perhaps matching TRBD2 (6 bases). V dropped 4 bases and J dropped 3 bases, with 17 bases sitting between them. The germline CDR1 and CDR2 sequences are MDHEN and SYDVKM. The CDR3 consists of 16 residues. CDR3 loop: CASSWMGGEGTDTQYF. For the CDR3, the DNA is TGTGCCAGCAGTTGGATGGGGGGAGAGGGGACAGATACGCAGTATTTT. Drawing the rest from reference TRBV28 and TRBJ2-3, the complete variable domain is DVKVTQSSRYLVKRTGEKVFLECVQDMDHENMFWYRQDPGLGLRLIYFSYDVKMKEKGDIPEGYSVSREKKERFSLILESASTNQTSMYLCASSWMGGEGTDTQYFGPGTRLTVL.

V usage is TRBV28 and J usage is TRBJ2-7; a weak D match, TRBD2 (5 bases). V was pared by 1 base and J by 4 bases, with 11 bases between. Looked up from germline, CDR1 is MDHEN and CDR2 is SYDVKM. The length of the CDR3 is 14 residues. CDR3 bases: TGTGCCAGCAGTTTATACGGAGGAGGTTACGAGCAGTACTTC. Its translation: CASSLYGGGYEQYF.

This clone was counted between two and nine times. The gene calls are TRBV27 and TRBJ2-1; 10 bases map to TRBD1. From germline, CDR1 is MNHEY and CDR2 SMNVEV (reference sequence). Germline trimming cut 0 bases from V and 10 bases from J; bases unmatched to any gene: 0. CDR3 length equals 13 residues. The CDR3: CASSLSGQGEQFF. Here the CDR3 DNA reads TGTGCCAGCAGTTTATCGGGACAGGGGGAGCAGTTCTTC.

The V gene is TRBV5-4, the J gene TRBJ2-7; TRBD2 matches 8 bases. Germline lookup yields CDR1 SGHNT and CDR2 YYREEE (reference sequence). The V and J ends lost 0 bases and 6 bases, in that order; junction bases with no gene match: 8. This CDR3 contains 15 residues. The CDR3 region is CASSLVGGVGSEQYF. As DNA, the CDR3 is TGTGCCAGCAGCTTGGTCGGGGGGGTAGGTAGCGAGCAGTACTTC.

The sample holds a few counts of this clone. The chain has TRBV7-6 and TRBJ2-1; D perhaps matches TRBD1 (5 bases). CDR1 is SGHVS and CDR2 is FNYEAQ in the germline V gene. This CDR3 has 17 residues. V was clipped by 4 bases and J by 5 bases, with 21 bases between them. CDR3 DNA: TGTGCCAGCAGCTCCAACACACAGGTACCCACACACAATGAGCAGTTCTTC. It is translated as CASSSNTQVPTHNEQFF.